The 31 T cell receptor beta chains below come from one sample, sequenced in a study of blood T cell repertoires in COVID-19. The method was immunoSEQ multiplex PCR; TCRdb's version includes in-frame clones alone and lacks a portion of them. The sample shows some 130,000 clones, over 60% of them seen only once. The source material was peripheral blood. These receptors all come from a woman aged 70-85 years with acute or convalescent COVID-19.

This clone occurred once. The rearrangement uses TRBV28 and TRBJ2-7, with TRBD2 identical over 7 bases. The CDR3 covers 16 residues. Germline assignment: CDR1 MDHEN and CDR2 SYDVKM. Trimming at V came to 6 bases and at J to 2 bases, leaving 13 bases not matched to a gene. CDR3 nucleotides: TGTGCCAGCAGCCGACTCGGACTAGGAGGGCCCTACGAGCAGTACTTC. Translated, it gives CASSRLGLGGPYEQYF.

The chain has TRBV2 and TRBJ1-1; 7 bases fit TRBD1. Trimming took 4 bases from V and 5 from J; bases not matched to a gene: 7. From germline, CDR1 is SNHLY and CDR2 FYNNEI. The CDR3 sequence is 14 residues long. CDR3 nucleotides: TGTGCCAGCAGTGCCGTTGACAGGGTAACTGAAGCTTTCTTT. Its protein product is CASSAVDRVTEAFF.

The sample holds a few counts of this clone. The rearrangement uses TRBV10-3 and TRBJ1-4, with 10 bases lining up with TRBD1. The V gene end was trimmed by 11 bases and the J gene end by 6 bases; junction bases not matched to a gene: 6. The CDR3 totals 13 residues. Germline CDR1 reads ENHRY; CDR2 reads SYGVKD. CDR3 protein: CAARDRGDEKLFF. The CDR3, as DNA: TGTGCCGCCCGGGACAGGGGTGATGAAAAACTGTTTTTT.

This clone was found a few times. This chain links TRBV7-2 with TRBJ1-2, with 11 nucleotides matching TRBD1. V trimming: 5 bases; J trimming: 2 bases; junction bases outside the gene matches: 4. Germline V CDR1 and CDR2: SGHTA, FQGNSA. The CDR3 covers 15 residues. The CDR3 sequence: CASSPRTGGNYGYTF. The CDR3 DNA is TGTGCCAGCAGCCCCAGGACAGGGGGCAACTATGGCTACACCTTC.

The V gene is TRBV9, the J gene TRBJ1-1, with D tentatively TRBD1 (6 bases). The CDR3 is 15 amino acids. From germline, CDR1 is SGDLS and CDR2 YYNGEE. Trimming cost V 0 bases and J 4 bases, with 13 bases left between them. The CDR3 DNA reads as TGTGCCAGCAGCGTAGGTGTGGGGGCATTCACTGAAGCTTTCTTT. This encodes CASSVGVGAFTEAFF.

The chain links TRBV12-3 or TRBV12-4 to TRBJ1-2, with TRBD1 identical over 7 bases. The J segment lost 5 bases and the V segment lost 5 bases, leaving 5 bases of the junction unmatched. This CDR3 contains 13 residues. In DNA, the CDR3 is TGTGCCAGCAGTCCCCGGGACAGTTATGGCTACACCTTC. Protein sequence: CASSPRDSYGYTF.

In nucleotides, the CDR3 is TGTGCCAGCAGTGAATATAGGGCAGGGACTGAAGCTTTCTTT. As protein: CASSEYRAGTEAFF. The chain couples TRBV25-1 to TRBJ1-1; a possible D gene is TRBD1 (5 bases). Germline CDR1 reads MGHDK; CDR2 reads SYGVNS. V was pared by 0 bases and J by 5 bases, with 10 bases between. The CDR3 runs to 14 residues.

The chain couples TRBV6-4 to TRBJ2-1; 7 bases are shared with TRBD2. CDR3 length: 15 amino acids. From germline, CDR1 is MRHNA and CDR2 SNTAGT. J lost 2 bases, V lost 3 bases, and 4 bases had no gene match. This CDR3 reads CASSERGGAYNEQFF. The CDR3 DNA reads as TGTGCCAGCAGTGAGAGGGGAGGGGCCTACAATGAGCAGTTCTTC.

The chain recombines TRBV5-1 with TRBJ2-2; no clear D gene. The V gene lost 3 bases and the J gene lost 0 bases, with 6 bases spanning the gap. The CDR3 covers 14 residues. Germline CDR1 and CDR2: SGHRS and YFSETQ. Here the CDR3 reads CASSSTANTGELFF. Here the CDR3 DNA reads TGCGCCAGCAGCTCAACAGCGAACACCGGGGAGCTGTTTTTT.

The chain couples TRBV5-1 to TRBJ2-3; 13 nucleotides match TRBD2. The trim removed 4 bases at V and 3 bases at J, leaving 2 bases unmatched. The CDR3 covers 15 residues. Germline values: CDR1 SGHRS, CDR2 YFSETQ. For the CDR3, the DNA is TGCGCCAGCAGCCTGACTAGCGGGAGGACAGATACGCAGTATTTT. Translating gives CASSLTSGRTDTQYF.

This clone has just one count. The gene calls are TRBV7-2 and TRBJ2-3; D gene unclear. V gave up 2 bases and J gave up 6 bases, with 6 bases separating them. The germline V gene encodes CDR1 SGHTA and CDR2 FQGNSA. The CDR3 length is 12 residues. DNA for the CDR3: TGTGCCAGCAGCTTATCTCCCGATACGCAGTATTTT. It yields the protein CASSLSPDTQYF.

This sequence joins TRBV19 and TRBJ2-7; 8 bases agree with TRBD2. The trim removed 8 bases at V and 4 bases at J, leaving 13 bases unmatched. The germline V gene has CDR1 LNHDA and CDR2 SQIVND (reference sequence). The CDR3 is 15 residues long. The DNA of the CDR3 is TGTGCCAGTGAGGTAAACAGCGGGAGCATTTACGAGCAGTACTTC. Amino acid sequence: CASEVNSGSIYEQYF.

In DNA form, the CDR3 reads TGTGCCAGCAGCTTGGGGGCAAATGAAAAACTGTTTTTT. Translation gives CASSLGANEKLFF. The J gene is TRBJ1-4, the V gene TRBV5-6, with D unresolved. The CDR3 runs 13 residues. V was clipped by 0 bases and J by 5 bases, with 5 bases between them. Germline V gives CDR1 SGHDT, CDR2 YYEEEE.

This clone was seen a few times. This chain connects TRBV6-5 to TRBJ2-7; the match to TRBD1 covers 9 bases. This CDR3 comprises 15 residues. Germline CDR1 reads MNHEY; CDR2 reads SVGAGI. Unmatched junction bases numbered 5, after V lost 5 bases and J lost 0 bases. This CDR3 is CASSPRDRDSYEQYF. As DNA, the CDR3 is TGTGCCAGCAGTCCCCGGGACAGGGACTCCTACGAGCAGTACTTC.

The chain uses TRBV27 and TRBJ1-1; weak D call: TRBD1 (6 bases). Per the germline V gene, CDR1 is MNHEY and CDR2 is SMNVEV (reference sequence). The ends were cut back, 1 base at V and 1 base at J, with 10 bases in the middle. CDR3 length: 15 residues. The CDR3 DNA reads as TGTGCCAGCAGTTTATTCTTGGGGGCGAACACTGAAGCTTTCTTT. Protein sequence: CASSLFLGANTEAFF.

The chain combines TRBV14 with TRBJ1-2; D gene uncertain. This CDR3 comprises 15 residues. V was clipped by 0 bases and J by 4 bases, with 12 bases between them. Per the germline V gene, CDR1 is SGHDN and CDR2 is FVKESK. CDR3 sequence (DNA): TGTGCCAGCAGCCAAGATCGGGGAGTTGGCTATGGCTACACCTTC. Protein product: CASSQDRGVGYGYTF.

This clone was recorded a few times. V usage is TRBV6-2 or TRBV6-3 and J usage is TRBJ2-7; D is perhaps TRBD2 (5 bases). Looked up from germline, CDR1 is MNHEY and CDR2 is SVGEGT. CDR3 length equals 12 residues. V gave up 2 bases and J gave up 6 bases, with 8 bases separating them. This CDR3 reads CASSYGEREQYF. The CDR3 nucleotides are TGTGCCAGCAGTTACGGGGAGCGCGAGCAGTACTTC.

V gene TRBV5-4 combines with J gene TRBJ2-5; 9 nucleotides align to TRBD2. The J segment lost 3 bases and the V segment lost 1 base, leaving 4 bases of the junction unmatched. This CDR3 region has 15 residues. Germline assignment: CDR1 SGHNT and CDR2 YYREEE (reference sequence). CDR3 protein: CASSLNSGGKETQYF. The DNA of the CDR3 is TGTGCCAGCAGCTTGAATAGCGGGGGTAAAGAGACCCAGTACTTC.

The gene calls are TRBV7-6 and TRBJ2-5; 10 bases are a match to TRBD1. The germline CDR1 and CDR2 sequences are SGHVS and FNYEAQ. The CDR3 is made up of 15 amino acids. The V segment lost 1 base and the J segment 5 bases; nucleotides outside the gene matches: 4. This chain's CDR3 is CASSLGTGGVETQYF. CDR3 coding DNA: TGTGCCAGCAGCTTAGGGACAGGGGGTGTGGAGACCCAGTACTTC.

The V gene is TRBV19, the J gene TRBJ1-1, with 11 nucleotides matching TRBD1. After removal of 5 bases from V and 1 base from J, the junction contained 9 bases not matched to a gene. This CDR3 is 17 amino acids long. From germline, CDR1 is LNHDA and CDR2 SQIVND (reference sequence). CDR3 nucleotide sequence: TGTGCCAGTAGTGCCCAGGACAGGGGGCATAGGAACACTGAAGCTTTCTTT. Its translation: CASSAQDRGHRNTEAFF.

The V and J genes are TRBV19 and TRBJ2-5; 7 bases map to TRBD1. Germline values: CDR1 LNHDA, CDR2 SQIVND (reference sequence). With V trimmed by 10 bases and J by 2 bases, 7 bases remained unmatched. There are 13 residues in the CDR3. CDR3 sequence (DNA): TGTGCCACCTCACAGGGGCAACAAGAGACCCAGTACTTC. Protein sequence: CATSQGQQETQYF.

The rearrangement joins TRBV2 to TRBJ2-4; D is perhaps TRBD1 (6 bases). The CDR3 covers 14 residues. The germline gives CDR1 SNHLY, CDR2 FYNNEI. The ends were cut back, 7 bases at V and 6 bases at J, with 16 bases in the middle. As DNA, the CDR3 is TGTGCCAGCATATTCGACCAGGGGACAAACATTCAGTACTTC. Protein: CASIFDQGTNIQYF.

The chain carries TRBV10-3 and TRBJ2-1; TRBD1 matches at 9 bases. This CDR3 spans 13 amino acids. The germline gives CDR1 ENHRY, CDR2 SYGVKD. V lost 11 bases to trimming and J lost 5 bases; unmatched junction nucleotides: 7. The CDR3 loop is CASRGTGNNEQFF. The CDR3 DNA reads TGTGCCTCGAGAGGGACAGGGAACAATGAGCAGTTCTTC.

The J gene is TRBJ1-4, the V gene TRBV6-6, with TRBD1 identical over 7 bases. Germline lookup yields CDR1 MNHNY and CDR2 SVGAGI (reference sequence). The CDR3 is 15 amino acids. V trimming: 5 bases; J trimming: 5 bases; junction bases outside the gene matches: 8. CDR3: CASSPPGQPNEKLFF. CDR3 bases: TGTGCCAGCAGTCCCCCGGGACAGCCGAATGAAAAACTGTTTTTT.

J is TRBJ1-6 and V is TRBV28, with 9 bases aligning to TRBD1. The germline V gene has CDR1 MDHEN and CDR2 SYDVKM. The CDR3 totals 14 residues. The V gene end was trimmed by 6 bases and the J gene end by 8 bases; junction bases not matched to a gene: 5. The CDR3 reads CASRGDREYSPLHF. CDR3 sequence (DNA): TGTGCCAGCAGAGGGGACAGGGAGTATTCACCCCTCCACTTT.

The genes are TRBV9 and TRBJ2-1, with TRBD1 identical over 10 bases. Per germline, CDR1 SGDLS and CDR2 YYNGEE. V gave up 2 bases and J gave up 4 bases; unmatched junction bases: 3. The CDR3 runs 15 residues. The CDR3 reads CASSVGQGGYNEQFF. The CDR3 bases are TGTGCCAGCAGCGTCGGACAGGGGGGTTACAATGAGCAGTTCTTC.

The chain links TRBV2 to TRBJ2-1; TRBD2 aligns across 9 bases. The germline gives CDR1 SNHLY, CDR2 FYNNEI. The V gene end was trimmed by 5 bases and the J gene end by 7 bases; junction bases not matched to a gene: 3. This CDR3 has 13 amino acids. CDR3 nucleotide sequence: TGTGCCAGCAGTCCCACTAGCGGGAATGAGCAGTTCTTC. Protein product: CASSPTSGNEQFF.

The chain links TRBV29-1 to TRBJ2-5; maybe TRBD2 (5 bases). The CDR3 loop spans 12 amino acids. Germline CDR1 reads SQVTM; CDR2 reads ANQGSEA. The ends were cut back, 4 bases at V and 4 bases at J, with 10 bases in the middle. The CDR3 reads CSVVQRAETQYF. CDR3 nucleotides: TGCAGCGTTGTCCAGAGGGCAGAGACCCAGTACTTC.

V and J are TRBV6-5 and TRBJ2-7, with D possibly matching TRBD1 (5 bases). V was clipped by 5 bases and J by 0 bases, with 8 bases between them. Per germline, CDR1 MNHEY and CDR2 SVGAGI. The CDR3 length is 13 residues. CDR3 DNA: TGTGCCAGCAGTCGGACACTCTCCTACGAGCAGTACTTC. This gives the protein CASSRTLSYEQYF.

The chain combines TRBV5-1 with TRBJ2-7; 9 nucleotides match TRBD2. Germline-derived CDR1 and CDR2 are SGHRS and YFSETQ. J was trimmed by 3 bases and V by 4 bases; bases with no gene match: 8. CDR3 size: 15 residues. CDR3 DNA: TGCGCCAGCAGCACCGGGACTAGCTTTATCTACGAGCAGTACTTC. This sequence encodes CASSTGTSFIYEQYF.

This clone has only one observation. This sequence joins TRBV7-3 and TRBJ2-4; TRBD2 is a possible D gene (5 bases). Between the trimmed V and J ends, which lost 6 bases and 9 bases, there was a span of 12 bases. This CDR3 comprises 12 residues. CDR1 is SGHTA, CDR2 FQGTGA, per germline. The chain's CDR3 is CASSTTTGIQYF. CDR3 in DNA: TGTGCCAGCAGTACGACTACCGGCATTCAGTACTTC.